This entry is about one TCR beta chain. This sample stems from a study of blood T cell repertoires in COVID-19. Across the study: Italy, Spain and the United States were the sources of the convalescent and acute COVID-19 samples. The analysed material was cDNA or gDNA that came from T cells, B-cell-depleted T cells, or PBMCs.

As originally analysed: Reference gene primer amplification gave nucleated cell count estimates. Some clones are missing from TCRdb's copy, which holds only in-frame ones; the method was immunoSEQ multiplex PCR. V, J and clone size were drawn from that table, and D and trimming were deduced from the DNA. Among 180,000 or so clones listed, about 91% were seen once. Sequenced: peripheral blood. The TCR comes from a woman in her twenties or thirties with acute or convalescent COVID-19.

CDR3 in amino acids: CASSLCGATNEKLFF. The DNA of the CDR3 is TGTGCCAGCAGCTTGTGCGGTGCAACTAATGAAAAACTGTTTTTT. This chain uses TRBV7-4 with TRBJ1-4; D not certain. The ends were cut back, 3 bases at V and 0 bases at J, with 8 bases in the middle. The CDR3 loop spans 15 amino acids. Germline V gene sequence: CDR1 SGHVT, CDR2 SQSDAQ.